The T cell receptor (beta chain) described here comes from a study of blood T cell repertoires in COVID-19. Turning to the study itself: Both acute and convalescent COVID-19 samples were obtained from the United States, Italy and Spain. Sources were T cells, B-cell-depleted T cells, or PBMCs; the material itself was cDNA or gDNA.

Here immunoSEQ multiplex PCR was the method, and the copy in TCRdb shows in-frame clones only, minus some. The table has about 270,000 clones, approximately 90% seen once. CDR1 and CDR2 (germline): MGHDK, SYGVNS. This CDR3 has 15 residues. V was shortened by 6 bases and J by 6 bases, with 17 bases between the two germline ends. Ages ranged from roughly 18 to 100 years, with residence in 24 US areas. Assignments of participants to cohorts depended upon their own reported clinical history. The chain employs TRBV25-1 and TRBJ2-2; a possible D gene is TRBD2 (6 bases). What was sequenced was PBMCs or T cells enriched from blood (not recorded which). This TCR was recovered from a woman in her forties with acute COVID-19. CDR3 residues: CASRPGGTQPGELFF. CDR3 nucleotides: TGTGCCAGCAGGCCCGGCGGGACCCAACCCGGGGAGCTGTTTTTT.